These 2 T cell receptor beta chains originate from one sample sequenced in a study of response to subunit inactivated influenza vaccine. TCRdb called the RT-PCR reads again in MiXCR, with one record for every CDR3 protein. The sample includes 550,000 to 600,000 distinct CDR3 sequences, approximately 12% of them seen just once. The sequencing used PBMCs from blood, collected on the day of vaccination. The origin of the receptors is a man aged 45 to 65 who received an inactivated influenza vaccine.

V usage is TRBV2 and J usage is TRBJ1-1; D remains unclear. The V gene's germline CDR1 is SNHLY and CDR2 FYNNEI. This CDR3 comprises 15 residues. Trimming stripped 6 bases from V and 4 bases from J, with 18 bases between. The CDR3 loop is CASSSGPRWGTEAFF. The CDR3 DNA sequence: TGTGCCAGCAGCTCTGGACCGAGGTGGGGCACTGAAGCTTTCTTT. The full variable domain, with the rest looked up from reference TRBV2 and TRBJ1-1, is EPEVTQTPSHQVTQMGQEVILRCVPISNHLYFYWYRQILGQKVEFLVSFYNNEISEKSEIFDDQFSVERPDGSNFTLKIRSTKLEDSAMYFCASSSGPRWGTEAFFGQGTRLTVV.

The rearrangement links TRBV6-1 to TRBJ1-2; 11 bases map to TRBD1. Germline-derived CDR1 and CDR2 are MNHNS and SASEGT. This CDR3 has 16 amino acids. The junction had 12 bases not matched to a gene; V was cut back by 6 bases and J by 6 bases. The DNA of the CDR3 is TGTGCCAGCAGACACAGGACAGGGGGCGCGGACGATGGCTACACCTTC. Protein: CASRHRTGGADDGYTF.